The 23 T cell receptor beta chains below all came from one sample that was sequenced in a study of metastatic and nonmetastatic thyroid tumors (TCRdb year 2020). Library creation used PCR. The instrument given in TCRdb is Illumina HiSeq 4000. Through fastp at Q25 and MiXCR, TCRdb rebuilt clones from the public reads, retaining in-frame beta chains. The sample contains some 35,000 clones, 25% to 30% of them found a single time. 7.8% of the sample is in the top ten clones. No patient had received any treatment before thyroid surgery. Source material: blood. The receptor set was obtained from a female donor with papillary thyroid cancer or a benign thyroid nodule (not recorded which). Some clones in this sample may be carry-over from other donors' samples.

V gene TRBV7-3 combines with J gene TRBJ2-5; unclear D gene. The CDR3 spans 13 residues. Germline values: CDR1 SGHTA, CDR2 FQGTGA. Trimming cost V 2 bases and J 5 bases, with 9 bases left between them. In nucleotides, the CDR3 is TGTGCCAGCAGCTTAGGCGGCGGTGAGACCCAGTACTTC. Translating it yields CASSLGGGETQYF.

This clone was picked up many times. The J gene is TRBJ1-4, the V gene TRBV18; a weak D match, TRBD1 (6 bases). Trimming pared 5 bases from V and 5 bases from J, leaving 9 bases between. The CDR3 sequence is 13 residues long. CDR1 is KGHSH, CDR2 LQKENI, per germline. CDR3: CASSGGQNEKLFF. The CDR3 DNA reads as TGTGCCAGCTCAGGAGGACAGAATGAAAAACTGTTTTTT.

The sample holds a few counts of this clone. The J gene is TRBJ2-2, the V gene TRBV6-1; D is uncertain. The germline CDR1 and CDR2 sequences are MNHNS and SASEGT. CDR3 length: 14 amino acids. Trimming took 8 bases from V and 5 from J, leaving 15 bases between them. The CDR3 DNA sequence: TGTGCCAGCGCTTCGGGTCGGCTTACCGGGGAGCTGTTTTTT. It is translated as CASASGRLTGELFF.

In its sample, this clone was seen a few times. The genes are TRBV28 and TRBJ1-2; D might be TRBD1 (5 bases). The CDR3 totals 13 residues. Germline V gene data show CDR1 as MDHEN and CDR2 as SYDVKM. V shed 5 bases and J shed 3 bases, with 10 bases lying between them. CDR3 nucleotides: TGTGCCAGCAGTGAAGGGACCGACTATGGCTACACCTTC. It specifies CASSEGTDYGYTF.

The chain combines TRBV6-1 with TRBJ2-2, with 13 bases matching TRBD2. With 7 bases clipped from V and 6 bases from J, the junction kept 8 bases outside the gene matches. CDR1 is MNHNS, CDR2 SASEGT, per germline. The CDR3 runs 16 residues. The CDR3 sequence is CASKRLAGGVAGELFF. CDR3 bases: TGTGCCAGCAAGAGACTAGCGGGAGGTGTGGCCGGGGAGCTGTTTTTT.

The chain is built from TRBV11-1 and TRBJ1-2, with TRBD1 matching 8 bases. The V and J ends lost 5 bases and 8 bases, in that order; junction bases with no gene match: 16. Germline V gene sequence: CDR1 SGHAT, CDR2 FQDESV (reference sequence). This CDR3 region has 16 residues. In nucleotides, the CDR3 is TGTGCCAGCAGCAACTACCGAATGGACAGGGATCACGGCTACACCTTC. Translation gives CASSNYRMDRDHGYTF.

A remark on this clone: The junction does not match germline at one end; this may be a read error. V gene TRBV19 combines with J gene TRBJ1-5; D might be TRBD1 (6 bases). This CDR3 has 17 amino acids. Per germline, CDR1 LNHDA and CDR2 SQIVND (reference sequence). CDR3 bases: TGTGCCAGTAGTTGTCCCCCGTCCAGGGGAAGCAATCAGACCCAGCATTTT. This codes for CASSCPPSRGSNQTQHF.

In regard to this clone: The germline gene is not matched at one end of the junction; a read error may be the cause. The genes are TRBV3-1 and TRBJ2-2, with no clear D. Germline CDR1 LGHDT, CDR2 YNNKEL (reference sequence). The CDR3 consists of 15 residues. CDR3 coding DNA: TGTGTCAGCAGCCAAGGATGGCTTGAGTCCGGGGAGCTGTTTTTT. It encodes CVSSQGWLESGELFF.

The rearrangement uses TRBV7-6 and TRBJ2-3; D is perhaps TRBD1 (5 bases). V lost 2 bases to trimming and J lost 4 bases, with 10 bases between them. This CDR3 region has 14 residues. Per germline, CDR1 SGHVS and CDR2 FNYEAQ. Written as DNA, the CDR3 is TGTGCCAGCAGCTTAAGTCCAGGGTCAGATACGCAGTATTTT. Amino acid sequence: CASSLSPGSDTQYF.

This clone was seen many times. V is TRBV7-2 and J is TRBJ1-4; D unclear. The length of the CDR3 is 17 residues. Deletions cut 1 base from V and 8 bases from J, with 20 bases between. The germline gives CDR1 SGHTA, CDR2 FQGNSA. Written as DNA, the CDR3 is TGTGCCAGCAGCTTAGAGGGTTTTCGTCGGGCGGAGGAAAAACTGTTTTTT. Protein: CASSLEGFRRAEEKLFF. Full variable domain (rest looked up from reference TRBV7-2 and TRBJ1-4): GAGVSQSPSNKVTEKGKDVELRCDPISGHTALYWYRQSLGQGLEFLIYFQGNSAPDKSGLPSDRFSAERTGGSVSTLTIQRTQQEDSAVYLCASSLEGFRRAEEKLFFGSGTQLSVL.

The genes are TRBV2 and TRBJ2-7; D possibly uses TRBD1 or TRBD2 (6 bases each). The CDR3 runs to 13 residues. The V gene's germline CDR1 is SNHLY and CDR2 FYNNEI. Between the trimmed V and J ends, which lost 10 bases and 4 bases, there was a span of 17 bases. The CDR3 protein is CATNRGPRYEQYF. Written as DNA, the CDR3 is TGTGCCACCAACCGGGGGCCGAGGTACGAGCAGTACTTC.

This clone was found a few times. The chain has TRBV20-1 and TRBJ1-2; weak D call: TRBD1 (5 bases). The V end was cut by 6 bases, the J end by 8 bases, with 13 bases between. The germline V gene has CDR1 DFQATT and CDR2 SNEGSKA (reference sequence). The CDR3 loop spans 11 amino acids. For the CDR3, the DNA is TGCAGTGCCCCTGGGGGGTACGGCTACACCTTC. This encodes CSAPGGYGYTF.

This clone ranks as medium-sized (0.01 to 0.1%). This chain uses TRBV6-5 with TRBJ1-6, with 7 positions matching TRBD1. V shed 0 bases, J shed 10 bases, and the junction held 6 bases outside the gene matches. Germline V CDR1 and CDR2: MNHEY, SVGAGI. The CDR3 runs 15 residues. The CDR3 protein is CASSYSGQSKSPLHF. CDR3 nucleotides: TGTGCCAGCAGTTACTCGGGACAGTCAAAGTCACCCCTCCACTTT.

The sample holds many counts of this clone. A much larger clonotype is one base distant, so this may be a read error. The rearrangement uses TRBV5-6 and TRBJ1-2, with 9 bases that match TRBD1. CDR3 size: 13 residues. The germline gives CDR1 SGHDT, CDR2 YYEEEE. J lost 8 bases, V lost 3 bases, and 5 bases had no gene match. CDR3 DNA: TGTGCCAGCAGCTGGGACAGGGTGCTAGGCTACACCTTC. It codes for CASSWDRVLGYTF.

This clone was counted only a few times. The chain combines TRBV6-2 or TRBV6-3 with TRBJ2-1, with D possibly TRBD1 on 6 matching bases. Trimming left V 6 bases short and J 5 bases short, with 14 bases between. This CDR3 contains 14 residues. Germline V gives CDR1 MNHEY, CDR2 SVGEGT. The DNA for the CDR3 is TGTGCCAGCAGCATGACAAGGGGGAACAATGAGCAGTTCTTC. This encodes CASSMTRGNNEQFF.

This clone has at least ten counts. The chain is built from TRBV7-2 and TRBJ2-5; no clear D gene. The CDR3 totals 14 residues. With 0 bases removed from V and 0 bases from J, the gap between germline ends came to 5 bases. Germline lookup yields CDR1 SGHTA and CDR2 FQGNSA. In nucleotides, the CDR3 is TGTGCCAGCAGCTTAGCCCTTTACCAAGAGACCCAGTACTTC. Its protein is CASSLALYQETQYF.

The chain links TRBV11-2 to TRBJ2-1; tentative D call: TRBD1 (6 bases). V was shortened by 0 bases and J by 2 bases, with 14 bases between the two germline ends. This CDR3 has 17 residues. CDR1 is SGHAT, CDR2 FQNNGV, per germline. The chain's CDR3 is CASSLEGGWGPYNEQFF. In nucleotides, the CDR3 is TGTGCCAGCAGCTTAGAAGGAGGCTGGGGGCCCTACAATGAGCAGTTCTTC.

The chain joins TRBV6-1 to TRBJ2-7, with D tentatively TRBD1 or TRBD2 (5 bases each). V was trimmed by 6 bases and J by 4 bases, leaving 13 bases between them. The CDR3 is 13 residues long. Per germline, CDR1 MNHNS and CDR2 SASEGT. CDR3 DNA: TGTGCCAGCAGGTTGACGGGGCCTTACGAGCAGTACTTC. Its translation is CASRLTGPYEQYF.

V usage is TRBV4-1 and J usage is TRBJ1-5, with 8 bases aligning to TRBD1. Germline CDR1 is MGHRA and CDR2 is YSYEKL. The V and J ends lost 5 bases and 4 bases, in that order; junction bases with no gene match: 7. The CDR3 has 15 amino acids. This chain's CDR3 is CASSSGQGPNQPQHF. CDR3 DNA sequence: TGCGCCAGCAGCAGCGGACAGGGTCCGAATCAGCCCCAGCATTTT.

The rearrangement links TRBV7-2 to TRBJ2-7; weak D call: TRBD2 (5 bases). Trimming took off 5 bases at V and 0 bases at J, with 14 bases between the two ends. Germline V CDR1 and CDR2: SGHTA, FQGNSA. CDR3 length: 15 residues. The CDR3 here is CASSHIEGSSYEQYF. The CDR3 DNA is TGTGCCAGCAGCCATATAGAGGGCAGCTCCTACGAGCAGTACTTC.

In its sample, this clone was seen a few times. V is TRBV6-1 and J is TRBJ2-3; 7 nucleotides align to TRBD1. The J call is in doubt because the DNA end fits TRBJ1-5 better. Germline-derived CDR1 and CDR2 are MNHNS and SASEGT. This CDR3 has 14 amino acids. CDR3 DNA sequence: TGTGCCAGCAGCAGGGACAGTAAGATCGATACGCAGCATTTT. Its translation: CASSRDSKIDTQHF.

The sample holds a few counts of this clone. The J gene is TRBJ2-7, the V gene TRBV20-1; 9 nucleotides align to TRBD2. Germline V gene sequence: CDR1 DFQATT, CDR2 SNEGSKA (reference sequence). This CDR3 has 16 amino acids. Trimming at V came to 4 bases and at J to 0 bases, leaving 10 bases not matched to a gene. For the CDR3, the DNA is TGCAGTGCTATAGAGGGTAGCGGGGGTCCCTCCTACGAGCAGTACTTC. Its translation: CSAIEGSGGPSYEQYF.

In its sample, this clone was seen many times. The chain has TRBV11-2 and TRBJ2-2; tentative D call: TRBD2 (6 bases). V was shortened by 9 bases and J by 5 bases, with 22 bases between the two germline ends. Germline loops: CDR1 SGHAT, CDR2 FQNNGV. The CDR3 length is 16 residues. CDR3 DNA: TGTGCCAGTCCGCGATCCCTTAGCGGAAATACCGGGGAGCTGTTTTTT. It yields the protein CASPRSLSGNTGELFF.